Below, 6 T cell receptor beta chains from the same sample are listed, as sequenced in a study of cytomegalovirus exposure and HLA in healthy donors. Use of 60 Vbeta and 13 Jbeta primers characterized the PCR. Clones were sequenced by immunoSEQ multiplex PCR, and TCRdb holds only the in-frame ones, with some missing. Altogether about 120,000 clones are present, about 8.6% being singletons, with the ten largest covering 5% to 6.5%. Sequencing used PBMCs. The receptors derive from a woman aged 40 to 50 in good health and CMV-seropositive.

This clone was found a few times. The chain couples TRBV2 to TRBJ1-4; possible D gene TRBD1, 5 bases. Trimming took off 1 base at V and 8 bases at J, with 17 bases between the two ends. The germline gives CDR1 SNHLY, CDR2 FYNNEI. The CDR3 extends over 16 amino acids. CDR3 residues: CASSEEEEGEGEKLFF. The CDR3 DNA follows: TGTGCCAGCAGTGAAGAGGAGGAGGGAGAGGGGGAAAAACTGTTTTTT.

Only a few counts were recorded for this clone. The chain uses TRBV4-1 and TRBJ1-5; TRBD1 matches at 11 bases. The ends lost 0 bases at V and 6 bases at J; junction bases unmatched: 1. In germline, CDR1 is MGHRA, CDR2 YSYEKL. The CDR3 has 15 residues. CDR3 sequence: CASSQEGQGGQPQHF. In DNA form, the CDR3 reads TGCGCCAGCAGCCAAGAGGGACAGGGGGGTCAGCCCCAGCATTTT.

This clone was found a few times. CDR3 loop: CASSYLRGQSPLHF. CDR3 sequence (DNA): TGTGCCAGCAGTTACCTGCGGGGACAGTCACCCCTCCACTTT. The chain has TRBV6-5 and TRBJ1-6; 7 bases are shared with TRBD1. The germline gives CDR1 MNHEY, CDR2 SVGAGI. The CDR3 is 14 amino acids. J was trimmed by 10 bases and V by 2 bases; bases with no gene match: 5.

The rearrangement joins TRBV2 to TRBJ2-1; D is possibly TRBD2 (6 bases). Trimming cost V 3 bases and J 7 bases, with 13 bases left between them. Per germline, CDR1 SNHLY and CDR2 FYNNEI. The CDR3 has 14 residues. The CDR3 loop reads CASSELLAINEQFF. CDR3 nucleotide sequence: TGTGCCAGCAGTGAGTTACTAGCCATAAATGAGCAGTTCTTC.

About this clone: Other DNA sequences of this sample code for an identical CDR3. CDR3 sequence: CASRVRVGQPQHF. The CDR3 DNA reads as TGTGCCAGCAGAGTCAGGGTAGGTCAGCCCCAGCATTTT. This chain links TRBV6-5 with TRBJ1-5, with a tentative D call TRBD1 (5 bases). CDR3 length equals 13 residues. Germline assignment: CDR1 MNHEY and CDR2 SVGAGI. V was pared by 6 bases and J by 6 bases, with 12 bases between.

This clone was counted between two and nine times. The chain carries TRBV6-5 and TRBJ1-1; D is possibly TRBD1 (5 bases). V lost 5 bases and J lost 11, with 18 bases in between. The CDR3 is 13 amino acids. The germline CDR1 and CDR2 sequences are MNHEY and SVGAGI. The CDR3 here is CASSTRDSGLAFF. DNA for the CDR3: TGTGCCAGCAGTACAAGGGACTCCGGCTTGGCTTTCTTT.